The TCR beta chain under discussion was sequenced for a study of metastatic and nonmetastatic thyroid tumors. Overall study findings and caveats: Malignant thyroid tumors reportedly exceeded benign nodules significantly in TCR beta diversity, with the difference appearing in blood and tumor.

As for this clone: Antigen specificity is unknown.

Using MiXCR, TCRdb re-called clones from the PCR reads. The repertoire holds 20,000 to 30,000 clones, 21% seen once, with around 13% in the top ten. Every patient was untreated before thyroid surgery. Germline V gene lookup returns CDR1 DFQATT and CDR2 SNEGSKA (reference sequence). The CDR3 consists of 13 residues. Trimming left V 5 bases short and J 3 bases short, with 11 bases between. The source material was blood. The receptor's source is a male donor with papillary thyroid cancer or a benign thyroid nodule (not recorded which). Some clones in this sample may be carry-over from other donors' samples. V and J are TRBV20-1 and TRBJ1-5; possible D gene TRBD1, 6 bases. The CDR3 spells CSAAAGDNQPQHF. The CDR3 bases are TGCAGTGCTGCGGCAGGGGACAATCAGCCCCAGCATTTT.